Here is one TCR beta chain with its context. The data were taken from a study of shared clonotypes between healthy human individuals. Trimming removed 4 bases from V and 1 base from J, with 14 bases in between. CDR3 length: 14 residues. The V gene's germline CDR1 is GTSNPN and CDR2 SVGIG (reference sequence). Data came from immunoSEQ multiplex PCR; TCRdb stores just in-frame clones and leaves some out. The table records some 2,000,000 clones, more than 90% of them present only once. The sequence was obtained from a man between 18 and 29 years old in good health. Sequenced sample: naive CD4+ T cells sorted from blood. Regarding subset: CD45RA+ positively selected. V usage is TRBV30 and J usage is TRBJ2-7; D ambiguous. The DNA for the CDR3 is TGTGCCTGGATGCCGCGCAGCAGTTCCTACGAGCAGTACTTC. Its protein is CAWMPRSSSYEQYF.